This T cell receptor (beta chain) is drawn from a study of T-cell memory formation after mild COVID-19. For the study at large: Among the donors, TCR clusters were largely specific to each donor. Notes on the study in general: CD4/CD8 balance held among clones contracting day 15 to 85, and later expanders leaned CD4+. The study detected some responding clones in pre-infection memory, suggesting cross-reactive memory joined.

This clonotype was seen more than once but under ten times. Antigen: not known. TCRdb passed the 5' RACE reads through MiXCR, listing each CDR3 protein once. The sample has approximately 500,000 distinct CDR3 sequences; roughly 25% are singletons. There are 12 residues in the CDR3. The germline V and J ends were trimmed by 7 bases and 5 bases, with 14 bases remaining between them. CDR1 is DFQATT, CDR2 SNEGSKA, per germline (reference sequence). This sequence originates from an adult woman who had mild COVID-19 (a few samples of this study predate the infection). Cell type and time point are not known. J is TRBJ1-1 and V is TRBV20-1; D gene unclear. Sequencing input: PBMCs or a T cell subset sorted from them (not recorded which). CDR3 residues: CSVLGRTTEAFF. In DNA, the CDR3 is TGCAGTGTACTTGGACGTACTACTGAAGCTTTCTTT.